This TCR beta chain emerged from a study of neurological immune-mediated disorders. Study results and caveats: With the multiple sclerosis repertoire cluster, none of the clinical or MRI features showed an association. CDR3 amino acid sequences found in expanded clones were never shared across subjects, suggesting private repertoires in all groups.

TCRdb used MiXCR to reprocess the 5' RACE reads, holding one entry per CDR3 protein. The sample lists 90,000 to 100,000 distinct CDR3 sequences; 3% to 4% were seen once. The CDR3 sequence is 14 residues long. Germline V gene lookup returns CDR1 MNHEY and CDR2 SVGAGI. V lost 2 bases and J 1 base, leaving 9 bases between the germline ends. This clonotype was recorded many times. What it binds is not known. The gene calls are TRBV6-5 and TRBJ2-7, with D hard to call. The receptor was isolated from a woman aged 18-35 years with multiple sclerosis. Sequenced sample: PBMCs. The CDR3 coding sequence is TGTGCCAGCAGTTACAGGATCGGATCCTACGAGCAGTACTTC. Its translation is CASSYRIGSYEQYF.